The clone carrying this T cell receptor (beta chain) has only a few counts. What it recognizes is unknown. This CDR3 has 15 residues. Germline CDR1 reads SNHLY; CDR2 reads FYNNEI. V gave up 5 bases and J gave up 5 bases; unmatched junction bases: 11. The entry originates in a study of T-cell memory formation after mild COVID-19. TCRdb passed the 5' RACE reads through MiXCR, listing each CDR3 protein once. The table has about 160,000 distinct CDR3 sequences, roughly 28% seen once; the top ten hold around 12%. Findings and caveats of the study: Clones that contracted from day 15 to 85 had balanced CD4/CD8; later expanders were CD4+ biased.

The rearrangement links TRBV2 to TRBJ2-7, with 8 nucleotides matching TRBD2. The specimen was PBMCs or a T cell subset sorted from them (not recorded which). This clonotype was sampled from an adult woman who had mild COVID-19 (a few samples of this study predate the infection). Cell type and time point are not known. Here the CDR3 reads CASSTPAGVVHEQYF. The CDR3 DNA reads TGTGCCAGCAGTACTCCAGCGGGAGTAGTCCACGAGCAGTACTTC.